Listed below are T cell receptor beta chains from one sample, sequenced in a study of blood T cell repertoires in COVID-19. Profiled with immunoSEQ multiplex PCR; TCRdb holds only in-frame clones, not every one. This sample has about 210,000 clones, with about 81% found just once. Specimen: peripheral blood. The source of these receptors is a woman in her seventies with COVID-19, enrolled during active disease. Both conserved end residues are part of each CDR3. Each record gives: clone size, V gene, J gene, D gene, CDR3 DNA, CDR3 protein. The D gene is left open where the match is weak. Some rows mark clone size as missing; the rest say once, few, many or name a class of expanded clone.

NA	TRBV18	TRBJ1-1	NA	TGTGCCAGCTCACCAATGATCGCAAGTGAGGCTGAAGCTTTCTTT	CASSPMIASEAEAFF
NA	TRBV3-1/TRBV3-2	TRBJ2-5	NA	TGTGCCAGCAGCCAAGAAACAGGGCGTAACGCAGAGACCCAGTACTTC	CASSQETGRNAETQYF
NA	TRBV4-3	TRBJ1-5	NA	TGCGCCAGCAGCCAAGATTCGGGATATCAGCCCCAGCATTTT	CASSQDSGYQPQHF
NA	TRBV7-2	TRBJ1-2	NA	TGTGCCAGCACCTTAGGAGGGGGGGGCGGCTATGGCTACACCTTC	CASTLGGGGGYGYTF
NA	TRBV4-2	TRBJ1-2	TRBD1	TGTGCCAGCAGCCAAGGTCCACAGGGGGCACGTGGCTACACCTTC	CASSQGPQGARGYTF
once	TRBV5-1	TRBJ2-2	TRBD2	TGCGCCAGCAGCCCCTTAGCGGGAACCGGGGAGCTGTTTTTT	CASSPLAGTGELFF
NA	TRBV10-1	TRBJ2-1	TRBD2	TGCGCCAGCAGCTACCAACCTCGGGGGACTAGCGGGAGAATCCTCAATGAGCAGTTCTTC	CASSYQPRGTSGRILNEQFF
NA	TRBV15	TRBJ2-1	TRBD1	TGTGCCACCAGCAGTTACAGGGGATCCTACAATGAGCAGTTCTTC	CATSSYRGSYNEQFF
NA	TRBV6-2/TRBV6-3	TRBJ2-2	TRBD2	TGTGCCAGCAGTTACGTCAGGTTACTAGCGGGAGTGTGGACCGGGGAGCTGTTTTTT	CASSYVRLLAGVWTGELFF
NA	TRBV15	TRBJ1-1	NA	TGTGCCACCAGCAGGTGGCAGGAGGTGGCTTTCTTT	CATSRWQEVAFF
NA	TRBV5-4	TRBJ2-7	TRBD1	TGTGCCAGCAGCTGGAGACCGGGACAGGGAGACGAGCAGTACTTC	CASSWRPGQGDEQYF
once	TRBV6-5	TRBJ1-1	NA	TGTGCCAGCAGTTACAGCTCCGGTGGAGCTGAAGCTTTCTTT	CASSYSSGGAEAFF
NA	TRBV5-1	TRBJ2-7	NA	TGCGCCAGCGCACTCAGGGTAGGGGCCTACGAGCAGTACTTC	CASALRVGAYEQYF
NA	TRBV7-2	TRBJ1-1	NA	TGTGCCAGCAGCTTAGAACGAGAGAACACTGAAGCTTTCTTT	CASSLERENTEAFF
NA	TRBV5-1	TRBJ1-2	TRBD1	TGCGCCAGCAGCTTGGTACCCCTCCGGGACAGGGGGCGGTACGACTATGGCTACACCTTC	CASSLVPLRDRGRYDYGYTF
once	TRBV20-1	TRBJ1-2	NA	TGCAGTGCCCCTCTAGGGACAGGCTACACCTTC	CSAPLGTGYTF
few	TRBV24-1	TRBJ2-1	TRBD2	TGTGCCACCAGTGATGAACTAGCGGGAGGGAACAATGAGCAGTTCTTC	CATSDELAGGNNEQFF
NA	TRBV7-8	TRBJ2-5	TRBD1	TGTGCCAGCAGCTTAGAAACAGGGGCCCAAGAGACCCAGTACTTC	CASSLETGAQETQYF
NA	TRBV13	TRBJ1-5	NA	TGTGCCAGCAGCTTAGGTGGGCCAGATCAGCCCCAGCATTTT	CASSLGGPDQPQHF
NA	TRBV24-1	TRBJ2-7	TRBD1	TGTGCCACCAGTGATTCGGGACAGGGAGCCTCCGAGCAGTACTTC	CATSDSGQGASEQYF
NA	TRBV9	TRBJ1-6	NA	TGTGCCAGCAGCGCTTCAGGCAACTCCTATAATTCACCCCTCCACTTT	CASSASGNSYNSPLHF
NA	TRBV11-2	TRBJ2-3	NA	TGTGCCAGCAGCTTTAGCGGTTTAGATACGCAGTATTTT	CASSFSGLDTQYF
NA	TRBV29-1	TRBJ1-2	NA	TGCAGCGTCTCACTCAATTCCAATGGCTACACCTTC	CSVSLNSNGYTF
NA	TRBV5-1	TRBJ1-1	NA	TGCGCCAGCAGCTCAAGGGGTTCCACTGAAGCTTTCTTT	CASSSRGSTEAFF
NA	TRBV2	TRBJ1-1	NA	TGTGCCAGCACTTCGGCTGAAGCTTTCTTT	CASTSAEAFF
NA	TRBV28	TRBJ2-7	NA	TGTGCCAGCAGCCAGATTAACTACGAGCAGTACTTC	CASSQINYEQYF
once	TRBV5-1	TRBJ2-3	TRBD2	TGCGCCAGCAGCTTCTATCTTACTAGCGGCTTAACAGATACGCAGTATTTT	CASSFYLTSGLTDTQYF
NA	TRBV19	TRBJ2-2	TRBD2	TGTGCCAGTAGAAGGGAGGGACTAGCGGCACGTCGGTCCGGGGAGCTGTTTTTT	CASRREGLAARRSGELFF
NA	TRBV19	TRBJ2-5	NA	TGTGCCAGTAGTACCCCCGTCAGGGACATTAAAGAGACCCAGTACTTC	CASSTPVRDIKETQYF
NA	TRBV10-3	TRBJ2-3	TRBD1	TGTGCCATCAGTGATAAGGGACAGGGGTCCACAGATACGCAGTATTTT	CAISDKGQGSTDTQYF
NA	TRBV6-5	TRBJ1-3	NA	TGTGCCAGCAGAATTAGAGGCTCTGGAAACACCATATATTTT	CASRIRGSGNTIYF
once	TRBV5-1	TRBJ2-1	TRBD1	TGCGCCAGCAGCCTAACAGGGGGCATCTACAATGAGCAGTTCTTC	CASSLTGGIYNEQFF
NA	TRBV9	TRBJ2-7	NA	TGTGCCAGCAGCCCTCAGGCGGCCGGGATACCTTACGAGCAGTACTTC	CASSPQAAGIPYEQYF
few	TRBV9	TRBJ1-3	NA	TGTGCCAGCAGCCCGGTGAGCTCTGGAAACACCATATATTTT	CASSPVSSGNTIYF
once	TRBV19	TRBJ1-5	TRBD1	TGTGCCAGTAGCTTGGACAGGGGGGGAGCCATTGATCAGCCCCAGCATTTT	CASSLDRGGAIDQPQHF
NA	TRBV27	TRBJ2-3	NA	TGTGCCAGCAGTTTTTCGGGACTTTCTGGAACGCAGTATTTT	CASSFSGLSGTQYF
NA	TRBV27	TRBJ2-4	TRBD1	TGTGCCAGCAGTCCGTGGACAGGGGGGAATCAGTACTTC	CASSPWTGGNQYF
NA	TRBV10-3	TRBJ2-7	TRBD2	TGTGCCATCAGCCAGACTAGCGGGGGGGCTTTCTACGAGCAGTACTTC	CAISQTSGGAFYEQYF
once	TRBV6-5	TRBJ2-3	TRBD2	TGTGCCAGCAGTTACTCGACTAGCAGCCGCACAGATACGCAGTATTTT	CASSYSTSSRTDTQYF
NA	TRBV5-6	TRBJ1-6	NA	TGTGCCAGCAGCTCGGCCGGGAGAGCCAATTCACCCCTCCACTTT	CASSSAGRANSPLHF